This entry describes one TCR beta chain. The CDR3 extends over 15 amino acids. V shed 5 bases, J shed 5 bases, and the junction held 8 bases outside the gene matches. The germline V gene encodes CDR1 SGHVS and CDR2 FQNEAQ. Original processing notes: From reference gene primer amplification, estimates of nucleated cell counts were derived. The table came from immunoSEQ multiplex PCR; TCRdb's copy has only in-frame clones and leaves some out. D and trimming were read from the DNA, whereas the V and J calls and clone size are those reported in that table. The sample has just under 300,000 clones, about 87% seen once; the top ten hold over 1%. These data come from a study of blood T cell repertoires in COVID-19. For the study at large: COVID-19 samples collected from the United States, Italy and Spain covered acute and convalescent phases. Sources were T cells, B-cell-depleted T cells, or PBMCs; the material itself was cDNA or gDNA.

J is TRBJ1-2 and V is TRBV7-8; 10 bases are a match to TRBD1. The sequence came from a man between 65 and 79 years old with acute or convalescent COVID-19. The specimen was peripheral blood. The CDR3 here is CASSPGGDRGYGYTF. CDR3 bases: TGTGCCAGCAGCCCAGGGGGGGACAGGGGATATGGCTACACCTTC.